These T cell receptor beta chains were read from a single sample in a study of beta chain features in type 1 diabetes. The data were produced by immunoSEQ multiplex PCR, yet TCRdb's version contains in-frame clones alone and is incomplete. The repertoire holds hundreds of thousands of clones, with about 70% as singletons. The material sequenced was naive CD4+ T cells from blood. The receptors here all came from a man between 25 and 39 years old in good health. Each CDR3 is given with its conserved first and last residue. A D gene is named only where the DNA matches it firmly. Rows may omit the clone size; those that give it use once, few, many or a size class.

j_gene,v_gene,d_gene,abundance,CDR3aa,CDR3nt
TRBJ2-5,TRBV30,-,-,CAFQGRGQETQYF,TGTGCCTTTCAGGGAAGAGGCCAAGAGACCCAGTACTTC
TRBJ2-4,TRBV10-3,-,-,CAISAESRLAKNIQYF,TGTGCCATCAGTGCCGAATCACGGCTAGCCAAAAACATTCAGTACTTC
TRBJ2-7,TRBV15,-,-,CATSRGSRVNPYEQYF,TGTGCCACCAGCAGAGGATCCAGGGTTAACCCCTACGAGCAGTACTTC
TRBJ2-5,TRBV28,-,-,CASSSPGTYQETQYF,TGTGCCAGCAGTTCCCCTGGGACCTACCAAGAGACCCAGTACTTC
TRBJ1-5,TRBV7-9,-,-,CASSLSNQPQHF,TGTGCCAGCAGCTTATCGAATCAGCCCCAGCATTTT
TRBJ2-1,TRBV11-2,TRBD2,-,CASSPRETLAGETYNEQFF,TGTGCCAGCAGCCCCAGGGAGACGCTAGCGGGAGAGACCTACAATGAGCAGTTCTTC
TRBJ2-5,TRBV30,-,-,CAWTRGPGPETQYF,TGTGCCTGGACTCGCGGACCGGGCCCAGAGACCCAGTACTTC
TRBJ2-2,TRBV29-1,-,-,CSVEVDTGELFF,TGCAGCGTTGAGGTGGACACCGGGGAGCTGTTTTTT
TRBJ2-7,TRBV30,-,-,CAFQGSSYEQYF,TGTGCCTTCCAGGGTAGCTCCTACGAGCAGTACTTC
TRBJ2-1,TRBV15,-,-,CATSKDIYNEQFF,TGTGCCACCAGCAAAGACATCTACAATGAGCAGTTCTTC
TRBJ2-1,TRBV29-1,-,-,CSVVGVDEQFF,TGCAGCGTTGTGGGGGTCGATGAGCAGTTCTTC
TRBJ2-3,TRBV10-3,-,few,CAIRGTASTDTQYF,TGTGCCATCAGGGGGACGGCTAGCACAGATACGCAGTATTTT
TRBJ2-7,TRBV30,-,once,CAWSFTGPEQYF,TGTGCCTGGAGTTTCACAGGTCCTGAGCAGTACTTC
TRBJ2-5,TRBV7-9,-,-,CASSLEAGRETQYF,TGTGCCAGCAGCTTAGAGGCCGGCCGGGAGACCCAGTACTTC
TRBJ2-1,TRBV20-1,-,-,CSARALAEQFF,TGCAGTGCTAGAGCCTTAGCGGAGCAGTTCTTC
TRBJ2-4,TRBV7-9,TRBD1,-,CASSLMTGTEAKNIQYF,TGTGCCAGCAGCTTGATGACCGGGACAGAAGCCAAAAACATTCAGTACTTC
TRBJ2-1,TRBV7-6,-,-,CASSFGENEQFF,TGTGCCAGCAGCTTCGGTGAGAATGAGCAGTTCTTC
TRBJ2-7,TRBV7-9,TRBD1,-,CASSSRTGSSYEQYF,TGTGCCAGCAGCTCAAGGACAGGGTCTAGCTACGAGCAGTACTTC
TRBJ2-1,TRBV7-2,-,-,CASSKPSTGEQFF,TGTGCCAGCAGCAAGCCTTCTACAGGGGAGCAGTTCTTC
TRBJ1-2,TRBV29-1,-,few,CSVEDRNYGYTF,TGCAGCGTTGAAGACAGAAACTATGGCTACACCTTC
TRBJ1-1,TRBV29-1,-,once,CSVHTGYDTEAFF,TGCAGCGTTCATACAGGGTATGACACTGAAGCTTTCTTT
TRBJ2-3,TRBV6-6,TRBD1,-,CASSRHRDRGTDTQYF,TGTGCCAGCAGTAGACACCGGGACAGGGGCACAGATACGCAGTATTTT
TRBJ2-5,TRBV5-6,-,-,CASSEASGIQETQYF,TGTGCCAGCAGCGAGGCGTCAGGAATCCAAGAGACCCAGTACTTC
TRBJ2-5,TRBV2,-,-,CASRRTDKPGETQYF,TGTGCCAGCAGAAGGACAGATAAACCGGGGGAGACCCAGTACTTC
TRBJ1-1,TRBV25-1,-,-,CASSDRSRGHEAFF,TGTGCCAGCAGTGATCGAAGCAGGGGACATGAAGCTTTCTTT
TRBJ2-3,TRBV14,-,-,CASSQDLGSRRHHLEADTQYF,TGTGCCAGCAGCCAAGATTTGGGTAGCCGTCGCCACCACCTGGAAGCAGATACGCAGTATTTT
TRBJ2-2,TRBV12-5,-,few,CASGFRELFF,TGTGCTAGTGGTTTTCGGGAGCTGTTTTTT
TRBJ2-7,TRBV20-1,-,-,CSARGGEWQYF,TGCAGTGCTAGAGGCGGGGAATGGCAGTACTTC
TRBJ2-6,TRBV9,-,-,CASSASTSGANVLTF,TGTGCCAGCAGCGCCAGCACCTCTGGGGCCAACGTCCTGACTTTC
TRBJ2-1,TRBV7-2,-,-,CASSHPLVGEQFF,TGTGCCAGCAGCCATCCTTTAGTTGGCGAGCAGTTCTTC
TRBJ2-5,TRBV2,TRBD2,-,CASSEELAGSGGTQYF,TGTGCCAGCAGTGAGGAACTAGCGGGGTCCGGTGGGACCCAGTACTTC
TRBJ1-3,TRBV30,-,-,CAWQNTGNTIYF,TGTGCCTGGCAAAATACTGGAAACACCATATATTTT
TRBJ2-3,TRBV7-2,TRBD1,-,CASSFTTGTGTDTQYF,TGTGCCAGCAGCTTCACAACCGGGACAGGCACAGATACGCAGTATTTT
TRBJ2-7,TRBV7-9,-,-,CASSPPSAQDEQYF,TGTGCCAGCAGCCCCCCGTCCGCCCAGGACGAGCAGTACTTC
TRBJ2-7,TRBV2,-,few,CASSTGPYEQYF,TGTGCCAGCAGCACCGGGCCCTACGAGCAGTACTTC
TRBJ2-2,TRBV7-2,-,-,CANRESGPNTGELFF,TGTGCCAACCGAGAGAGCGGGCCGAACACCGGGGAGCTGTTTTTT
TRBJ2-7,TRBV2,-,-,CASSEIVRSSYEQYF,TGTGCCAGCAGTGAAATAGTCAGGAGCTCCTACGAGCAGTACTTC
TRBJ2-7,TRBV29-1,-,-,CSVFNFGEQYF,TGCAGCGTCTTTAATTTTGGCGAGCAGTACTTC
TRBJ1-2,TRBV30,-,-,CAWRQDSYGYTF,TGTGCCTGGAGGCAGGACTCATATGGCTACACCTTC
TRBJ1-4,TRBV11-2,-,-,CASSSHLSAKLFF,TGTGCCAGCAGCTCCCACTTGAGTGCAAAACTGTTTTTT
TRBJ1-1,TRBV29-1,-,-,CSGSLMNTEAFF,TGCAGCGGCTCCCTGATGAACACTGAAGCTTTCTTT
TRBJ2-5,TRBV29-1,-,once,CSVVTAGLQETQYF,TGCAGCGTTGTTACAGCGGGTTTACAAGAGACCCAGTACTTC
TRBJ2-1,TRBV30,-,-,CAWNLLSGPPFF,TGTGCCTGGAATCTCCTTTCAGGTCCCCCGTTCTTC
TRBJ1-6,TRBV19,-,few,CASSIAGRTNSPLHF,TGTGCCAGTAGTATAGCAGGACGGACGAATTCACCCCTCCACTTT
TRBJ1-1,TRBV25-1,TRBD1,-,CASSRGGADTEAFF,TGTGCCAGCAGTCGAGGGGGCGCGGACACTGAAGCTTTCTTT
TRBJ2-1,TRBV28,-,-,CASSFRGTSSSYNEQFF,TGTGCCAGCAGTTTTCGCGGGACATCTAGCTCCTACAATGAGCAGTTCTTC
TRBJ2-3,TRBV11-3,-,once,CASSLSTDTQYF,TGTGCCAGCAGCCTCTCCACAGATACGCAGTATTTT
TRBJ2-1,TRBV28,TRBD2,-,CASSWGLAGVNEQFF,TGTGCCAGCAGTTGGGGACTAGCGGGAGTGAATGAGCAGTTCTTC
TRBJ2-4,TRBV9,-,-,CASSVGGAPQYF,TGTGCCAGCAGCGTAGGTGGCGCTCCCCAGTACTTC
TRBJ2-6,TRBV7-2,TRBD1,once,CASSSQGAGANVLTF,TGTGCCAGCAGCTCTCAGGGGGCCGGGGCCAACGTCCTGACTTTC
TRBJ2-1,TRBV30,TRBD2,-,CAWTPKGRGVNNEQFF,TGTGCCTGGACCCCCAAGGGCCGGGGGGTAAACAATGAGCAGTTCTTC
TRBJ1-5,TRBV14,-,-,CASSQGVHQPQHF,TGTGCCAGCAGCCAAGGTGTACACCAGCCCCAGCATTTT
TRBJ1-6,TRBV30,TRBD1,few,CAWSVDRQGKIGSPLHF,TGTGCCTGGAGTGTCGATCGACAGGGGAAAATAGGATCACCCCTCCACTTT
TRBJ2-3,TRBV5-1,-,-,CASSVSTGHSTDTQYF,TGCGCCAGCAGCGTCTCCACGGGACATAGCACAGATACGCAGTATTTT
TRBJ2-3,TRBV20-1,-,-,CSAPKPDTQYF,TGCAGTGCCCCGAAGCCAGATACGCAGTATTTT
TRBJ2-5,TRBV7-9,TRBD1,-,CASSSGQGATKTQYF,TGTGCCAGCAGCTCCGGACAGGGGGCTACTAAGACCCAGTACTTC
TRBJ1-5,TRBV30,-,-,CAWSEDRGNQPQHF,TGTGCCTGGAGCGAAGATCGGGGGAATCAGCCCCAGCATTTT
TRBJ2-7,TRBV18,-,-,CASSRAGDYEQYF,TGTGCCAGCTCAAGGGCAGGCGACTACGAGCAGTACTTC
TRBJ2-7,TRBV30,-,-,CAWSVQGHEQYF,TGTGCCTGGAGTGTCCAGGGCCACGAGCAGTACTTC
TRBJ1-3,TRBV30,TRBD1,-,CAWKQGATGNTIYF,TGTGCCTGGAAGCAGGGGGCGACTGGAAACACCATATATTTT